This T cell receptor (beta chain) is from a study of beta chain features in type 1 diabetes (dated by TCRdb to the late 2010s). Describing the broader study: Mean age, gender distribution, total cell number and subset yield did not differ between patients and healthy donors. A total of about 99,000,000 sorted cells were examined across all samples, and RNA yield correlated strongly with the number of cells per subset. In the study, TCRB repertoires of sorted circulating CD4+ T cell subsets from recently diagnosed type 1 diabetes patients were compared with those of matched healthy donors. Whereas all 30 or so donors provided naive and central memory subsets, regulatory and stem cell-like memory subsets were isolated from just 8 patients and about 8 healthy donors. The full study reports these points: Because cDNA was sequenced instead of genomic DNA, activated cells with high expression could be over-represented, although the groups did not differ in activation or CD3 levels. The naive, central memory and regulatory TCRB repertoires appeared to resemble one another more closely among patients than among healthy donors. Type 1 diabetes patients showed a moderate but significant shortening of TCRB CDR3 length in all four CD4+ subsets. Shorter templates might be favored by PCR, yet because patient and control samples were amplified and corrected together, any such skew would affect both groups equally. At VDJ recombination sites, type 1 diabetes patients had fewer insertions and more deleted nucleotides, which implies abnormalities in thymic rearrangement. Because the HLA sub-analyses included only small numbers of individuals, any influence of HLA type on TCRB rearrangement was left unresolved.

Looking up the germline V gene (reference sequence) yields CDR1 MNHNY and CDR2 SVGAGI. V ends up 5 bases short and J 5 bases short, with an unmatched junction base count of 9. The CDR3 spans 15 residues, from the cysteine through the phenylalanine. CDR3 DNA only is kept here, 45 bases in frame from base 1. About this clone itself: The specificity of this receptor is unknown. The sample holds no much larger clone one base away, and base qualities are not on file.

Each donor gave one peripheral blood draw, averaging about 120 mL, which was collected into heparinised tubes. A BD FACSAria II and a panel including CD45RO, CCR7, CD25, CD127, CD95 and CD27 were used to sort naive, central memory, regulatory and stem cell-like memory CD4+ T cells. Purity was above 98% for every sorted population. PBMCs were isolated right away by Lymphoprep density gradient centrifugation and were stained directly, without culture. So that batch effects would be minimized, each experiment stained and sorted samples in pairs, pairing one healthy donor with one patient. The entire isolated RNA was reverse transcribed using the High Capacity cDNA Reverse Transcription Kit, and thus expressed TCRB transcripts were sequenced. Deep immunoSEQ sequencing was performed on naive, central memory and regulatory T cell samples, with an average of around 3.5 million total reads per sample. After sorted cells were lysed in RLT buffer, RNA was extracted with DNase-treated RNeasy Micro or Mini kits, with the choice depending on cell number. Each cell subset was processed separately to prevent cross-contamination, with patient and healthy donor samples processed together. Using the immunoSEQ multiplex PCR, TCRB sequences were amplified from cDNA into 87-bp fragments spanning the CDR3 region. Sequencing of the amplicons was performed on the Illumina HiSeq platform. Per the original workflow: PCR bias was computationally corrected using synthetic template baselines, reads within Hamming distance 2 were collapsed, and singletons that could not be merged were discarded. Reads were aligned against IMGT so that V, D and J genes, CDR3 length and insertions or deletions at six rearrangement sites could be assigned. Within each subset, clonotype counts were normalized to sorted cell number, after which true diversity and Gini coefficients were computed with the tcR R package. The overlap coefficient, calculated on TCRB nucleotide sequences, was used to quantify repertoire sharing. TCRdb limited this immuneACCESS table to in-frame rearrangements with V and J called. A share of clones is missing; checked studies link under half to unresolved V genes, and the rest is unexplained. Clonal size and the V and J genes are those of that table, whereas D and trimming came from the DNA. The sample table shows some 360,000 clones, and 9.6% are seen once. Clones ranked in the top ten supply around 0.66% of the sample.

The chain joins TRBV6-6 to TRBJ2-5, with 9 middle bases fitting TRBD2. Source material: central memory CD4+ T cells from blood. This TCR derives from a man between 25 and 39 years old with type 1 diabetes. The bases are TGTGCCAGCAGTCTCCAAACCGGGACTAGCGAGACCCAGTACTTC. The resulting protein is CASSLQTGTSETQYF.